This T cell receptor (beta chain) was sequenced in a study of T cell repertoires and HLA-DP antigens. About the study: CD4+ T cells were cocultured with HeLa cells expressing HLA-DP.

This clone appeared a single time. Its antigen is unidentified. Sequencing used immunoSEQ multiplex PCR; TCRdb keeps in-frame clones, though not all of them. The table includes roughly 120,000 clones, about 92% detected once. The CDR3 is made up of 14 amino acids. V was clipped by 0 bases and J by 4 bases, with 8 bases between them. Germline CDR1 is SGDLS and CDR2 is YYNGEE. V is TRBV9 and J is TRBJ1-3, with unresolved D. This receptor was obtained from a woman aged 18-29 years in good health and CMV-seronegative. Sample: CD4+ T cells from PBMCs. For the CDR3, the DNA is TGTGCCAGCAGCGTAGCAGGCCCCGGAAACACCATATATTTT. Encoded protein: CASSVAGPGNTIYF.